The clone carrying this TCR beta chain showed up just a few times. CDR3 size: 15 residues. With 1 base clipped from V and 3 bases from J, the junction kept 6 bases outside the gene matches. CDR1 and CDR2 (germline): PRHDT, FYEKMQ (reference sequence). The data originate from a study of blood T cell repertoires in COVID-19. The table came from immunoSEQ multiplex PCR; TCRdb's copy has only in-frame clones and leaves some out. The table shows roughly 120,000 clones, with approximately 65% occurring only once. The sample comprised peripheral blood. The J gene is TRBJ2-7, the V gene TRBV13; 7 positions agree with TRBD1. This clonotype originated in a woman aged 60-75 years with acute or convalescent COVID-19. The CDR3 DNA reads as TGTGCCAGCAGCTTAGAGGGGGCCGACAACTACGAGCAGTACTTC. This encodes CASSLEGADNYEQYF.